A single sample is the source of the 20 T cell receptor beta chains below, sequenced in a study of blood T cell repertoires in COVID-19 (dated by TCRdb to 2020 to 2021). Library method: the immunoSEQ multiplex PCR assay. Not all clones reach the TCRdb copy of this immuneACCESS table, which keeps in-frame sequences only. Checked studies attribute under half of the gap to unresolved V genes and leave the rest unexplained. The sample data list around 200,000 clones, and around 91% of these were observed just once. The ten top clones hold about 0.66% of the sample. Sequencing was done on a sample of peripheral blood. All receptors derive from a man over 45 with acute or convalescent COVID-19.

The chain is built from TRBV18 and TRBJ2-7; TRBD2 agrees at 7 bases. V shed 2 bases and J 3 bases; nucleotides not matched to a gene: 4. CDR1 is KGHSH and CDR2 is LQKENI in the germline V gene. The CDR3 sequence is 14 residues long. The DNA for the CDR3 is TGTGCCAGCTCACCAGGCAGGGAGGGCTACGAGCAGTACTTC. This sequence encodes CASSPGREGYEQYF.

This clone showed up just once. V usage is TRBV27 and J usage is TRBJ2-1; 11 nucleotides match TRBD2. J was trimmed by 7 bases and V by 5 bases; bases with no gene match: 7. The CDR3 covers 15 residues. Germline CDR1 and CDR2: MNHEY and SMNVEV (reference sequence). CDR3: CASSAGTSGLNEQFF. The CDR3 DNA is TGTGCCAGCAGTGCAGGGACTAGCGGTTTAAATGAGCAGTTCTTC.

The sample holds one count of this clone. V is TRBV19 and J is TRBJ1-5, with 9 bases aligning to TRBD1. The CDR3 totals 14 residues. V lost 6 bases to trimming and J lost 9 bases; unmatched junction nucleotides: 9. The V gene's germline CDR1 is LNHDA and CDR2 SQIVND (reference sequence). The CDR3 coding sequence is TGTGCCAGTAGCCCGGGACAGGGAATCACGCCCCAGCATTTT. This sequence encodes CASSPGQGITPQHF.

V is TRBV6-5 and J is TRBJ1-6, with D possibly TRBD1 on 6 matching bases. The CDR3 contains 14 residues. Per germline, CDR1 MNHEY and CDR2 SVGAGI. V shed 6 bases and J shed 8 bases, with 14 bases lying between them. DNA of the CDR3: TGTGCCAGCAGCAAAGGACAGCAATATTCACCCCTCCACTTT. Translated: CASSKGQQYSPLHF.

This clone was found a few times. The chain couples TRBV11-2 to TRBJ1-1; perhaps TRBD1 as D (5 bases). V lost 1 base and J 8 bases, leaving 11 bases between the germline ends. Germline CDR1 is SGHAT and CDR2 is FQNNGV. The CDR3 is 13 amino acids. The CDR3: CASSLAGQGEAFF. For the CDR3, the DNA is TGTGCCAGCAGCTTAGCAGGGCAGGGAGAAGCTTTCTTT.

The V call is TRBV6-6, the J call TRBJ2-1, with D possibly matching TRBD1 (5 bases). The CDR3 runs to 13 residues. V was clipped by 2 bases and J by 8 bases, with 10 bases between them. Per the germline V gene, CDR1 is MNHNY and CDR2 is SVGAGI (reference sequence). The DNA of the CDR3 is TGTGCCAGCAGTTACAGGGGTGGGGATGAGCAGTTCTTC. Residues: CASSYRGGDEQFF.

This chain joins TRBV7-9 and TRBJ1-6, with D unclear. Between the trimmed V and J ends, which lost 7 bases and 9 bases, there was a span of 16 bases. Germline CDR1 and CDR2: SEHNR and FQNEAQ (reference sequence). The CDR3 loop spans 14 amino acids. The CDR3 DNA reads as TGTGCCAGCACCTCCGACACCTTTAGTTCACCCCTCCACTTT. This codes for CASTSDTFSSPLHF.

The genes are TRBV5-1 and TRBJ2-1; 7 bases agree with TRBD1. With 4 bases clipped from V and 2 bases from J, the junction kept 3 bases outside the gene matches. CDR1 and CDR2 from the germline V gene are SGHRS and YFSETQ. The CDR3 is made up of 14 amino acids. The CDR3 loop is CASSPGQTYNEQFF. DNA of the CDR3: TGCGCCAGCAGCCCGGGACAGACCTACAATGAGCAGTTCTTC.

The V call is TRBV7-2, the J call TRBJ2-2; D might be TRBD1 (5 bases). Trimming left V 2 bases short and J 3 bases short, with 22 bases between. CDR3 length: 19 amino acids. Germline lookup yields CDR1 SGHTA and CDR2 FQGNSA. Here the CDR3 DNA reads TGTGCCAGCAGCTTACCCGACTCGCTTCCATGGGGCTACACCGGGGAGCTGTTTTTT. It yields the protein CASSLPDSLPWGYTGELFF.

The V and J genes are TRBV7-2 and TRBJ1-5, with 7 bases lining up with TRBD1. Germline CDR1 is SGHTA and CDR2 is FQGNSA. The CDR3 runs 15 residues. Trimming cost V 5 bases and J 0 bases; bases outside gene matches: 4. CDR3 protein: CASSLGQVSNQPQHF. The DNA of the CDR3 is TGTGCCAGCAGCCTAGGACAGGTTAGCAATCAGCCCCAGCATTTT.

V and J are TRBV7-8 and TRBJ2-2, with 9 bases lining up with TRBD1. With V trimmed by 8 bases and J by 1 base, 5 bases remained unmatched. The CDR3 is made up of 15 amino acids. Germline CDR1 reads SGHVS; CDR2 reads FQNEAQ. This chain's CDR3 is CASHLGQGNTGELFF. DNA for the CDR3: TGTGCCAGCCACCTGGGACAGGGGAACACCGGGGAGCTGTTTTTT.

The chain uses TRBV24-1 and TRBJ2-3, with 9 bases matching TRBD2. CDR1 KGHDR and CDR2 SFDVKD come from the germline V gene. V lost 3 bases to trimming and J lost 2 bases; unmatched junction nucleotides: 14. The CDR3 has 19 residues. CDR3 coding DNA: TGTGCCACCAGTGATCCCGGAGTAGCGGGAGCGTATTCCACAGATACGCAGTATTTT. Protein product: CATSDPGVAGAYSTDTQYF.

This sequence joins TRBV7-2 and TRBJ2-5; TRBD2 is a possible D gene (5 bases). This CDR3 contains 15 residues. With 1 base removed from V and 5 bases from J, the gap between germline ends came to 14 bases. Germline loops: CDR1 SGHTA, CDR2 FQGNSA. The CDR3, as DNA: TGTGCCAGCAGCTTAGTTTCGGGATCTGGTGAGACCCAGTACTTC. It codes for CASSLVSGSGETQYF.

Only one count was recorded for this clone. The rearrangement links TRBV5-1 to TRBJ1-4, with 9 bases matching TRBD1. CDR1 SGHRS and CDR2 YFSETQ come from the germline V gene. The V segment lost 4 bases and the J segment 0 bases; nucleotides outside the gene matches: 10. CDR3 length equals 18 residues. The CDR3 is CASSPGQGYFATNEKLFF. CDR3 coding DNA: TGCGCCAGCAGCCCGGGACAGGGTTATTTCGCAACTAATGAAAAACTGTTTTTT.

The rearrangement joins TRBV9 to TRBJ2-3, with a tentative D call TRBD2 (6 bases). V was shortened by 1 base and J by 5 bases, with 11 bases between the two germline ends. This CDR3 is 14 amino acids long. The germline V gene encodes CDR1 SGDLS and CDR2 YYNGEE. The CDR3 DNA is TGTGCCAGCAGCGTACGGGGGTATGGAGATACGCAGTATTTT. Its translation is CASSVRGYGDTQYF.

The rearrangement joins TRBV7-3 to TRBJ1-2; TRBD1 matches at 7 bases. CDR1 is SGHTA, CDR2 FQGTGA, per germline. V trimming: 5 bases; J trimming: 8 bases; junction bases outside the gene matches: 14. The CDR3 is 15 residues long. The CDR3 DNA reads TGTGCCAGCAGCCCTGGGACAGCCCCCCATGGGGGCTACACCTTC. It codes for CASSPGTAPHGGYTF.

The CDR3 sequence: CASSLPTGGIAQETQYF. The CDR3 nucleotides are TGTGCCAGCAGTTTGCCGACAGGGGGTATCGCTCAAGAGACCCAGTACTTC. The rearrangement uses TRBV6-2 or TRBV6-3 and TRBJ2-5, with 9 positions matching TRBD1. The CDR3 spans 17 residues. Unmatched junction bases numbered 11, after V lost 4 bases and J lost 2 bases. Germline CDR1 reads MNHEY; CDR2 reads SVGEGT.

This rearrangement joins TRBV4-1 to TRBJ2-3, with 8 bases matching TRBD1. Trimming at V came to 5 bases and at J to 7 bases, leaving 11 bases not matched to a gene. Per the germline V gene, CDR1 is MGHRA and CDR2 is YSYEKL. The CDR3 has 15 amino acids. Here the CDR3 reads CASSYGQGSSNTQYF. In DNA, the CDR3 is TGCGCCAGCAGCTATGGACAGGGTTCATCAAATACGCAGTATTTT.

This clone was seen only a few times. The chain employs TRBV18 and TRBJ1-1, with no clear D. The CDR3 runs to 14 residues. Between the trimmed V and J ends, which lost 3 bases and 1 base, there was a span of 9 bases. Germline V gene sequence: CDR1 KGHSH, CDR2 LQKENI. The DNA for the CDR3 is TGTGCCAGCTCACCGATCGAGAAGAACACTGAAGCTTTCTTT. Translating gives CASSPIEKNTEAFF.

The rearrangement joins TRBV3-1 (or the pseudogene TRBV3-2) to TRBJ2-4; 7 bases line up with TRBD2. Trimming removed 3 bases from V and 0 bases from J; junction bases left unmatched: 8. This CDR3 is built from 17 residues. CDR1 is LGHDT and CDR2 is YNNKEL in the germline V gene (reference sequence). The CDR3 DNA follows: TGTGCCAGCAGCCAGGGTTCGGGAGGTCTAGCCAAAAACATTCAGTACTTC. Protein sequence: CASSQGSGGLAKNIQYF.